This T cell receptor (beta chain) was recorded in a study of cytotoxic CD8 clonotypes in ibrutinib-treated CLL. About the study: Each sample contained, on average, roughly 250,000 productive templates and 75,000 to 95,000 productive rearrangements. General study points: Age-matched healthy donor levels were exceeded by baseline clonality, which tracked circulating CD8+ T-cell counts.

Sample share makes this clone medium-sized. Its antigen remains unknown. Germline V gives CDR1 SEHNR, CDR2 FQNEAQ (reference sequence). V was trimmed by 7 bases and J by 7 bases, leaving 19 bases between them. This CDR3 contains 15 residues. Assay: immunoSEQ multiplex PCR; the TCRdb copy retains only in-frame clones and omits some. The sample carries 150,000 to 200,000 clones, roughly 86% recorded once. The TCR comes from a human donor with chronic lymphocytic leukemia. The sample was PBMCs, taken after 12 months of ibrutinib treatment. This chain uses TRBV7-9 with TRBJ2-2, with D perhaps being TRBD1 or TRBD2 (5 bases each). CDR3 DNA sequence: TGTGCCAGCACCTTGGGTCTAGGGGAGATCGGGGAGCTGTTTTTT. Its protein product is CASTLGLGEIGELFF.